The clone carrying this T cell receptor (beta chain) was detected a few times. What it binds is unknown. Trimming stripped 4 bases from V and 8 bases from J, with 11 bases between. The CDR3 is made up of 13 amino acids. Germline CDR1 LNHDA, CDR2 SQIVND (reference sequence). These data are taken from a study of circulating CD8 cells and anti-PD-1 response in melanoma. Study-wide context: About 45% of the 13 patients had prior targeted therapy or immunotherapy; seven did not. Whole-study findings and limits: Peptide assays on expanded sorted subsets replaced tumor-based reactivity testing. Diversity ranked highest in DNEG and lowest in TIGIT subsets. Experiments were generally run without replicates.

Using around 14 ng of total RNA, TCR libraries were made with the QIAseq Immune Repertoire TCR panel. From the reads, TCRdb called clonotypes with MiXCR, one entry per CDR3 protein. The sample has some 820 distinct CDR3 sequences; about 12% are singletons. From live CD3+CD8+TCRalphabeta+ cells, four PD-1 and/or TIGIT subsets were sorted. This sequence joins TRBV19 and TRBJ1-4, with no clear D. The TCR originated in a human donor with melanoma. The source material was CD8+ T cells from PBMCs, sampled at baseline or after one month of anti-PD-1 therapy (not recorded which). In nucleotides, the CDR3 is TGTGCCAGTAGTAGTACAGATTGGGAAAAACTGTTTTTT. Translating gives CASSSTDWEKLFF.